This is a list of T cell receptor beta chains from one sample in a study of glioma-infiltrating T cells. TCRdb redid the calling of the multiplex PCR reads with MiXCR, one entry per CDR3 protein. This table holds about 93,000 distinct CDR3 sequences, 35% to 50% found once. The sample consisted of glioma tissue, nonneoplastic brain tissue, or PBMCs (not recorded which). These receptors originate from a human donor with low-grade glioma or glioblastoma, undergoing nonglioma brain surgery, or in good health (not recorded which). The CDR3 runs from the conserved cysteine through the conserved F or W.

J,V,CDR3
TRBJ2-2,TRBV27,CASSFLALGTGDYGELFF
TRBJ2-7,TRBV7-2,CAGSLAAVSYEQYF
TRBJ2-2,TRBV19,CASSIRTGNTGELFF
TRBJ2-2,TRBV2,CASRTSSGELFF
TRBJ2-1,TRBV6-4,CASSEAGGRHNEQFF
TRBJ1-2,TRBV6-1,CASSDQDSYYGGYTF
TRBJ2-1,TRBV6-6,CASSYSLGVEGGYNEQFF
TRBJ2-1,TRBV27,CASSLSPDRRNEQFF
TRBJ1-6,TRBV2,CASSELVNSPLHF
TRBJ1-2,TRBV19,CASRTSGYGYTF
TRBJ2-7,TRBV9,CASSRTWTYEQYF
TRBJ1-1,TRBV18,CASSPRRVNTEAFF
TRBJ1-2,TRBV4-1,CASSLNSDRGYYGYTF
TRBJ2-7,TRBV29-1,CSVEATTSGRTSSYNEQYF
TRBJ1-1,TRBV12-3/TRBV12-4,CASSDRRTVVNTEAFF
TRBJ2-1,TRBV25-1,CASSDPRTGGINEQLF
TRBJ1-2,TRBV12-3/TRBV12-4,CASSLLAVYGYTF
TRBJ1-1,TRBV4-1,CASSPESTEAFF
TRBJ2-7,TRBV4-1,CASSQGSLAGGPVIHHEQYF
TRBJ2-3,TRBV7-2,CPSSPRSSGTYDTQFF
TRBJ2-2,TRBV20-1,CSAPDDRGGTGELFF
TRBJ2-7,TRBV6-2/TRBV6-3,CASRSGLAGGSSSYEQYF
TRBJ2-1,TRBV10-3,CAIKDRNGQFF
TRBJ2-5,TRBV11-2,CASSSSLGRRETQYF
TRBJ2-2,TRBV7-6,CASSSTSGNTGELFF
TRBJ1-1,TRBV4-1,CASSQDSGNTEAFF